These 23 T cell receptor beta chains were sequenced from one sample in a study of blood T cell repertoires in COVID-19. Sequenced by immunoSEQ multiplex PCR; TCRdb stores in-frame clones only, minus some. Of 110,000 to 150,000 clones in the sample, over 65% are singletons; the top ten hold approximately 6%. What was sequenced was PBMCs or T cells enriched from blood (not recorded which). The source of these receptors is a woman aged 50 to 60 who had recovered from COVID-19.

This chain uses TRBV27 with TRBJ1-6; D remains ambiguous. Germline CDR1 MNHEY, CDR2 SMNVEV (reference sequence). This CDR3 has 16 amino acids. Trimming shortened V by 5 bases and J by 0 bases, and 11 bases separated the two germline ends. CDR3 region: CASSRATSSYNSPLHF. The CDR3, as DNA: TGTGCCAGCAGTAGAGCCACGAGCTCCTATAATTCACCCCTCCACTTT.

As DNA, the CDR3 is TGTGCCAGCTCACGCCAGGGGGATGCAACTAATGAAAAACTGTTTTTT. This translates into CASSRQGDATNEKLFF. The chain recombines TRBV18 with TRBJ1-4, with 7 nucleotides matching TRBD1. CDR1 KGHSH and CDR2 LQKENI come from the germline V gene. The CDR3 extends over 16 amino acids. V trimming: 4 bases; J trimming: 0 bases; junction bases outside the gene matches: 5.

This chain uses TRBV9 with TRBJ1-2; 8 bases fit TRBD1. The germline gives CDR1 SGDLS, CDR2 YYNGEE. CDR3 length: 16 amino acids. With 3 bases clipped from V and 3 bases from J, the junction kept 10 bases outside the gene matches. CDR3 sequence: CASSASGTGGDYGYTF. The CDR3 bases are TGTGCCAGCAGCGCTTCCGGGACAGGCGGCGACTATGGCTACACCTTC. Full variable domain (remainder filled in from reference TRBV9 and TRBJ1-2): DSGVTQTPKHLITATGQRVTLRCSPRSGDLSVYWYQQSLDQGLQFLIQYYNGEERAKGNILERFSAQQFPDLHSELNLSSLELGDSALYFCASSASGTGGDYGYTFGSGTRLTVV.

This clone showed up just a few times. The chain carries TRBV6-2 or TRBV6-3 and TRBJ1-5; D uncertain. Germline values: CDR1 MNHEY, CDR2 SVGEGT. Deletions cut 4 bases from V and 7 bases from J, with 14 bases between. The CDR3 runs 14 residues. For the CDR3, the DNA is TGTGCCAGCAGTTCTAGGTCCGGTACACAGCCCCAGCATTTT. The encoded protein is CASSSRSGTQPQHF.

The V gene is TRBV30, the J gene TRBJ2-7, with a weak D call TRBD2 (7 bases). Per germline, CDR1 GTSNPN and CDR2 SVGIG (reference sequence). V lost 0 bases and J 6 bases, leaving 24 bases between the germline ends. This CDR3 comprises 17 residues. In nucleotides, the CDR3 is TGTGCCTGGAGTGTTCGGAGGACTAGGGGGGATCGGCGCGAGCAGTACTTC. Its protein is CAWSVRRTRGDRREQYF.

The CDR3 reads CASSWSRDYGYTF. CDR3 DNA sequence: TGTGCCAGTAGTTGGTCCAGGGACTATGGCTACACCTTC. This chain uses TRBV19 with TRBJ1-2; D is perhaps TRBD1 (5 bases). The germline V and J ends were trimmed by 5 bases and 3 bases, with 10 bases remaining between them. Germline lookup yields CDR1 LNHDA and CDR2 SQIVND (reference sequence). The CDR3 sequence is 13 residues long. Drawing the rest from reference TRBV19 and TRBJ1-2, the complete variable domain is DGGITQSPKYLFRKEGQNVTLSCEQNLNHDAMYWYRQDPGQGLRLIYYSQIVNDFQKGDIAEGYSVSREKKESFPLTVTSAQKNPTAFYLCASSWSRDYGYTFGSGTRLTVV.

This clone came up many times. This chain uses TRBV7-2 with TRBJ1-2, with D possibly matching TRBD1 (5 bases). V was trimmed by 2 bases and J by 7 bases, leaving 11 bases between them. Germline loops: CDR1 SGHTA, CDR2 FQGNSA. The CDR3 consists of 13 residues. The CDR3 sequence: CASSLTQGLGYTF. As DNA, the CDR3 is TGTGCCAGCAGCTTAACTCAGGGCCTTGGCTACACCTTC.

This clone turned up a few times. Additional DNA sequences in this sample encode the identical CDR3. V usage is TRBV6-5 and J usage is TRBJ1-5; D is uncertain. CDR3 length: 13 amino acids. The V end was cut by 7 bases, the J end by 3 bases, with 10 bases between. Germline CDR1 MNHEY, CDR2 SVGAGI. The CDR3 here is CASTWALNQPQHF. The CDR3 region has the DNA TGTGCCAGCACCTGGGCTCTCAATCAGCCCCAGCATTTT.

V is TRBV12-1 and J is TRBJ2-7; the table assigns TRBD2, which was not confirmed against the DNA. TRBV12-1 is described as a pseudogene. There are 8 residues in the CDR3. The CDR3 region has the DNA TGTGCCAGCACCGAGGCATACTTC. It encodes CASTEAYF.

In nucleotides, the CDR3 is TGTGCCAGCAGCTTGCCGGGGTCTAGCACAGATACGCAGTATTTT. Protein product: CASSLPGSSTDTQYF. The V and J genes are TRBV5-4 and TRBJ2-3, with D possibly matching TRBD2 (5 bases). V lost 1 base to trimming and J lost 0 bases, with 9 bases between them. The CDR3 contains 15 residues. Germline CDR1 SGHNT, CDR2 YYREEE (reference sequence).

V and J are TRBV19 and TRBJ2-4; D is undetermined. V lost 3 bases to trimming and J lost 1 base, with 13 bases between them. There are 16 residues in the CDR3. Germline loops: CDR1 LNHDA, CDR2 SQIVND (reference sequence). The CDR3 here is CASSIDSPGAKNIQYF. As DNA, the CDR3 is TGTGCCAGTAGTATTGATAGCCCTGGGGCCAAAAACATTCAGTACTTC. Looking up the rest from reference TRBV19 and TRBJ2-4 gives the full variable domain: DGGITQSPKYLFRKEGQNVTLSCEQNLNHDAMYWYRQDPGQGLRLIYYSQIVNDFQKGDIAEGYSVSREKKESFPLTVTSAQKNPTAFYLCASSIDSPGAKNIQYFGAGTRLSVL.

This clone has only a few counts. V gene TRBV14 combines with J gene TRBJ2-2; 12 nucleotides align to TRBD2. The CDR3 has 15 residues. V shed 2 bases, J shed 7 bases, and the junction held 2 bases outside the gene matches. The germline CDR1 and CDR2 sequences are SGHDN and FVKESK. The DNA of the CDR3 is TGTGCCAGCAGCCAACTAGCGGGGGGGCTCGGGGAGCTGTTTTTT. It specifies CASSQLAGGLGELFF.

The gene calls are TRBV10-3 and TRBJ2-1; D possibly corresponds to TRBD2 (6 bases). This CDR3 is built from 14 residues. Trimming pared 11 bases from V and 8 bases from J, leaving 22 bases between. The germline V gene encodes CDR1 ENHRY and CDR2 SYGVKD. CDR3 loop: CAACMGLDGDEQFF. CDR3 DNA sequence: TGTGCCGCCTGCATGGGACTGGATGGTGATGAGCAGTTCTTC.

The chain combines TRBV6-1 with TRBJ2-7; D unresolved. The CDR3 runs to 14 residues. Germline V gene lookup returns CDR1 MNHNS and CDR2 SASEGT. The germline V and J ends were trimmed by 3 bases and 1 base, with 10 bases remaining between them. The DNA for the CDR3 is TGTGCCAGCAGTGACGCAGGCGTATCCTACGAGCAGTACTTC. This translates into CASSDAGVSYEQYF.

This clone was seen a single time. The rearrangement joins TRBV5-1 to TRBJ1-3, with D possibly matching TRBD1 (6 bases). This CDR3 spans 18 amino acids. V was trimmed by 1 base and J by 0 bases, leaving 17 bases between them. The germline gives CDR1 SGHRS, CDR2 YFSETQ. The CDR3 spells CASSLFQGTPLSGNTIYF. CDR3 DNA: TGCGCCAGCAGCTTGTTCCAGGGGACCCCTCTCTCTGGAAACACCATATATTTT.

This chain uses TRBV28 with TRBJ2-4; no firm D call. Deletions cut 7 bases from V and 0 bases from J, with 7 bases between. CDR3 length: 13 amino acids. CDR1 and CDR2 from the germline V gene are MDHEN and SYDVKM. Here the CDR3 reads CASKLLAKNIQYF. As DNA, the CDR3 is TGTGCCAGCAAGTTACTAGCCAAAAACATTCAGTACTTC.

The chain joins TRBV15 to TRBJ2-5; the match to TRBD1 covers 8 bases. Germline loops: CDR1 LNHNV, CDR2 YYDKDF (reference sequence). V was clipped by 1 base and J by 1 base; unmatched bases: 8. The CDR3 is 17 amino acids. CDR3 sequence reads: CATSRGRQGSGQETQYF. The CDR3 DNA is TGTGCCACCAGCAGAGGACGACAGGGGAGTGGCCAAGAGACCCAGTACTTC.

The chain links TRBV7-9 to TRBJ2-6, with D possibly being TRBD2 (6 bases). The germline gives CDR1 SEHNR, CDR2 FQNEAQ (reference sequence). Trimming took off 3 bases at V and 2 bases at J, with 8 bases between the two ends. This CDR3 has 15 residues. DNA of the CDR3: TGTGCCAGCAGCTTGCGGGGCGCTGGGGCCAACGTCCTGACTTTC. Translation: CASSLRGAGANVLTF.

Remarks on this clone: The limits of the CDR3 on the DNA are not certain, so only TCRdb's listed CDR3 is given. The chain's CDR3 is CAWSFWRGNNSPLHF. This chain joins TRBV30 and TRBJ1-6. The CDR3 sequence runs 15 residues, both termini included. The V gene's germline CDR1 is GTSNPN and CDR2 SVGIG (reference sequence).

The chain joins TRBV5-1 to TRBJ1-2, with a weak D call TRBD1 (5 bases). Deletions cut 0 bases from V and 8 bases from J, with 14 bases between. The CDR3 is made up of 14 amino acids. Per the germline V gene, CDR1 is SGHRS and CDR2 is YFSETQ. CDR3 amino acids: CASSLGQRGEGYTF. In DNA form, the CDR3 reads TGCGCCAGCAGCTTGGGACAGCGGGGTGAGGGCTACACCTTC.

The CDR3 loop reads CASSLAGQGDDTIYF. CDR3 DNA: TGTGCCAGCAGCTTGGCCGGACAGGGTGACGACACCATATATTTT. The V gene is TRBV5-4, the J gene TRBJ1-3, with 8 bases lining up with TRBD1. The CDR3 totals 15 residues. J was trimmed by 8 bases and V by 0 bases; bases with no gene match: 7. Germline CDR1 and CDR2: SGHNT and YYREEE (reference sequence).

The count of this clone is one. The rearrangement joins TRBV9 to TRBJ2-6; TRBD1 might be the D (5 bases). Germline V gene data show CDR1 as SGDLS and CDR2 as YYNGEE. The CDR3 length is 16 residues. Trimming shortened V by 4 bases and J by 2 bases, and 13 bases separated the two germline ends. The CDR3 here is CASSLDQGTGANVLTF. CDR3 bases: TGTGCCAGCAGCTTAGACCAGGGTACTGGGGCCAACGTCCTGACTTTC.

V is TRBV18 and J is TRBJ1-3; tentative D call: TRBD1 (5 bases). V was shortened by 3 bases and J by 0 bases, with 9 bases between the two germline ends. This CDR3 is built from 15 residues. Germline V gives CDR1 KGHSH, CDR2 LQKENI. In DNA, the CDR3 is TGTGCCAGCTCACCGGGGCAGAGCTCTGGAAACACCATATATTTT. Translating it yields CASSPGQSSGNTIYF.